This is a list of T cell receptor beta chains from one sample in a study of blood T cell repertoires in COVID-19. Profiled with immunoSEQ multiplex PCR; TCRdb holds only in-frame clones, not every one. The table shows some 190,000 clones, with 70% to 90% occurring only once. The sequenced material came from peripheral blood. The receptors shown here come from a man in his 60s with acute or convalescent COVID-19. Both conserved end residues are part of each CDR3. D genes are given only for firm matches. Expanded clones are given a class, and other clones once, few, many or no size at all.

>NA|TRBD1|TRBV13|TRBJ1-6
CASSYRGSNSPLHF
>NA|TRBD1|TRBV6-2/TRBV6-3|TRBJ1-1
CASSDPGQSTEAFF
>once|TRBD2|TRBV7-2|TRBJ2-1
CASSPGGSIGLALNEQFF
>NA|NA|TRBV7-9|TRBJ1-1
CASRRPGEGEAFF
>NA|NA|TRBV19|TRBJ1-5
CASTDSGNSNQPQHF
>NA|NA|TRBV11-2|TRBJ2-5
CASSLDHAVQETQYF
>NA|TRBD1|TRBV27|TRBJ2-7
CASSGTGTWEQYF
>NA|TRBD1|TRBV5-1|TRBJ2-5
CASSLSLAQGQETQYF
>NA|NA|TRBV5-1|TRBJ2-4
CASLSSEGIQYF
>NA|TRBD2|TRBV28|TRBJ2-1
CASSLSAGGVSEQFF
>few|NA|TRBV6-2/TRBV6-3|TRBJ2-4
CASSQGGVGAKNIQYF
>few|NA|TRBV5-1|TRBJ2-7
CASSLRGIGYEQYF
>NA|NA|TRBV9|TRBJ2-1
CASSSPGTHTGNEQFF
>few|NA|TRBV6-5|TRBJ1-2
CASSYSSGGYGYTF
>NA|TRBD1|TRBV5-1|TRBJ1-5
CASSLAEDRGRFDNQPQHF
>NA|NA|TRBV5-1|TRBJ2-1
CASSSHRRDEQFF
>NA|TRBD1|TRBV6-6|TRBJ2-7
CASSYDRDEQYF
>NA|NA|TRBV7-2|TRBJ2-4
CASSHPDYTGIQYF
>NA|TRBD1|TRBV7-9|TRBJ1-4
CASSTRGQGPLNEKLFF
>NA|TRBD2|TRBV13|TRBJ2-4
CASSLEARGRSSGKNIQYF
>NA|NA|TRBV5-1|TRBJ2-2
CASSYYLRSGTSNTGELFF
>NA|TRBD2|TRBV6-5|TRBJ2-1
CASGRTSGVYNEQFF
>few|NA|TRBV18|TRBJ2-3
CASSPLTEGQYF
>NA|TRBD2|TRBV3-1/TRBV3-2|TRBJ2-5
CASSHGGGGTPKAQYF
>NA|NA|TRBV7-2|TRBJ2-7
CASSLDPISYEQYF
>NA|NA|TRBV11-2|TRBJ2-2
CASSPRTGNWNTGELFF
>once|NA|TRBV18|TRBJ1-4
CASSHGWGDEKLFF
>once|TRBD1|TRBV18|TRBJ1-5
CASSQGTGNQPQHF
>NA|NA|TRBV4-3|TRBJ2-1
CASSQDRLVGHNEQFF
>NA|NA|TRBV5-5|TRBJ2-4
CASSLGPRVISKNIQYF
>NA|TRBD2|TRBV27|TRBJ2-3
CASRTAGVGTDTQYF
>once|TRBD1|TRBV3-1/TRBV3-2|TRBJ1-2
CASSQPGQGIYGYTF
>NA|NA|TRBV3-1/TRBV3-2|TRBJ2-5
CASSQDPRGGKTQYF
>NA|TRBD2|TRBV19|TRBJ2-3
CASSISGGSTDTQYF
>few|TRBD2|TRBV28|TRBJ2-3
CASSFQSGGGTDTQYF
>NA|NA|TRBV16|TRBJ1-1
CASSRTGGGEAFF
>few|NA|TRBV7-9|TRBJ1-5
CASSLDGGGSNQPQHF
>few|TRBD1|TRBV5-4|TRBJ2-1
CASSRAGTGGWNEQFF
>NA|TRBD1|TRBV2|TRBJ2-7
CASSDDRGAVEQYF
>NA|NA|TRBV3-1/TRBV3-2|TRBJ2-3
CASSQSRTDTQYF
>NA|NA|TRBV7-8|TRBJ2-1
CASTPRQPGSSYNEQFF
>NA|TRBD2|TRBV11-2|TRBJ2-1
CASSLAGGTANEQFF
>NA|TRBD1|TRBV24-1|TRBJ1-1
CATSDLSSGQVNTEAFF
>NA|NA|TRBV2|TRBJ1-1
CASNPRGGTEAFF
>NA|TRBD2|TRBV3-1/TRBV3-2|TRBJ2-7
CASSQEGPGTSEDSYEQYF
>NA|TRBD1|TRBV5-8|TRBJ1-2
CASSGPTGPFYGYTF
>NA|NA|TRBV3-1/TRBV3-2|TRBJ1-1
CASSTIGRGGAFF
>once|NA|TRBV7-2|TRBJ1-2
CASSHPGGFGGYTF
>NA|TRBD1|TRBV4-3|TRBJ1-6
CASSQAGQGRASPLHF
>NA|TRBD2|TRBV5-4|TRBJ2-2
CASSGTSGRGSGTGELFF
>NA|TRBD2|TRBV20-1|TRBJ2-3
CSASGGGSGTDTQYF
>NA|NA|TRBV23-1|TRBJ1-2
CASSQSPPPRTEVGWGYGYTF
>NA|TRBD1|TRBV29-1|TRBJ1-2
CSVEDASTGGSPSYGYTF
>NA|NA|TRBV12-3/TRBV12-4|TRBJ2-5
CASSSGTLGTQYF
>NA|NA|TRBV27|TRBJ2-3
CASSFGGWGTQYF
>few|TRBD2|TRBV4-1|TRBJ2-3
CASSRLAVTSTDTQYF
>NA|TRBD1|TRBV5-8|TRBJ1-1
CASPTGGEAAPTLNTEAFF
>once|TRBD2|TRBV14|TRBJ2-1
CASSLGAGGPYKEQFF
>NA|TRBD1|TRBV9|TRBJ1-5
CASSTGQGNQPQHF